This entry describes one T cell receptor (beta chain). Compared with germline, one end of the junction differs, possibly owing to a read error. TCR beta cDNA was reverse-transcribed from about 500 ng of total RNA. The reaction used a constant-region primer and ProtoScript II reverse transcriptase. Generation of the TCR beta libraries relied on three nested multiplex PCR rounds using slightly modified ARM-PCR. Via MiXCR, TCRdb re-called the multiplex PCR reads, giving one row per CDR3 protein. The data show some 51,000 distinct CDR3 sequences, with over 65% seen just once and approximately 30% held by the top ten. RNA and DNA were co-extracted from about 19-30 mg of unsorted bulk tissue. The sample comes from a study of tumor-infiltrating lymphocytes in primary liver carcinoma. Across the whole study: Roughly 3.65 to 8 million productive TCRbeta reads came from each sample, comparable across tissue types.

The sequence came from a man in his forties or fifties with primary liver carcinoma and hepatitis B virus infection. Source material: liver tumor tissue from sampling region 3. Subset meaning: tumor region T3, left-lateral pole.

Here the CDR3 reads CASSQDPSGTDTQYF. In DNA form, the CDR3 reads TGTGCTAGCAGCCAAGATCCTAGCGGCACAGATACGCAGTATTTT. The rearrangement uses TRBV4-1 and TRBJ2-3, with D tentatively TRBD2 (6 bases). Germline-derived CDR1 and CDR2 are MGHRA and YSYEKL. The length of the CDR3 is 15 residues.